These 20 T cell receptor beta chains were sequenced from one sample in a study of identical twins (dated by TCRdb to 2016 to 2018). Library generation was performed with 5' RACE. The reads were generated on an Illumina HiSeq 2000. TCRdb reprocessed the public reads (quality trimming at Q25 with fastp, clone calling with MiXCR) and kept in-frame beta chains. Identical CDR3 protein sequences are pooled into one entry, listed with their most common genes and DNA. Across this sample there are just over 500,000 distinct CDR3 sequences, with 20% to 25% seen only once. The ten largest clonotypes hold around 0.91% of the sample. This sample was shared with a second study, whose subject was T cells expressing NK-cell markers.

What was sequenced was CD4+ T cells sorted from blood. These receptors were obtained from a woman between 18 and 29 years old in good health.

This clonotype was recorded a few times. The CDR3 DNA reads TGTGCCAGCAGTCAAAATGGGGAGCTGTTTTTT. This sequence encodes CASSQNGELFF. J is TRBJ2-2 and V is TRBV11-3; D is ambiguous. CDR3 length: 11 amino acids. Germline lookup yields CDR1 SGHNT and CDR2 YENEEA. V lost 6 bases and J 8 bases, leaving 7 bases between the germline ends.

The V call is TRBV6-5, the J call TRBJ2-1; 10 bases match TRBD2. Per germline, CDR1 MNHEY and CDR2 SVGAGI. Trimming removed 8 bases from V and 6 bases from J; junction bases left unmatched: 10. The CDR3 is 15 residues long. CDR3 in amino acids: CASCLAGGLGNEQFF. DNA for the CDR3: TGTGCCAGCTGTTTAGCGGGGGGATTGGGCAATGAGCAGTTCTTC.

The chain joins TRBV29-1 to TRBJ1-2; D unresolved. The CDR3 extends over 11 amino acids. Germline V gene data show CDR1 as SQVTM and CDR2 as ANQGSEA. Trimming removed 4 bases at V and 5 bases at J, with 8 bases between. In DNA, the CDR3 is TGCAGCGTTGTTGCGGGATATGGCTACACCTTC. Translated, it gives CSVVAGYGYTF.

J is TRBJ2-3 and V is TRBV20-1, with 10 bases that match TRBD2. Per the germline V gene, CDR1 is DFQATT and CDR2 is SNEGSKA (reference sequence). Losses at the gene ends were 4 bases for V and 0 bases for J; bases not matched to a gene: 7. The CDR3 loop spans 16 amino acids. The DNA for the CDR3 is TGCAGTGCTACGTCTTCTAGCGGGGGAAGCACAGATACGCAGTATTTT. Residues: CSATSSSGGSTDTQYF.

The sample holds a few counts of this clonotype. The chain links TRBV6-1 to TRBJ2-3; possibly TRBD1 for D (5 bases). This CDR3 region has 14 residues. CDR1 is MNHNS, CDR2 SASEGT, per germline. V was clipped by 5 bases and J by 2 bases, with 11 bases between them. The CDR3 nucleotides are TGTGCCAGCAGTCCACAGGAGTTCACAGATACGCAGTATTTT. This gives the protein CASSPQEFTDTQYF.

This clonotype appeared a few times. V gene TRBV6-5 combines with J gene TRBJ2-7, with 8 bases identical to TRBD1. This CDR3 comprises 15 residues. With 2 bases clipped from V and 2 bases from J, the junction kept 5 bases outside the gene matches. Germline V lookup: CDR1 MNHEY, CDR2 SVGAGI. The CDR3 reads CASSYAGTGAYEQYF. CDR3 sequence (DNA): TGTGCCAGCAGTTACGCCGGGACAGGTGCCTACGAGCAGTACTTC.

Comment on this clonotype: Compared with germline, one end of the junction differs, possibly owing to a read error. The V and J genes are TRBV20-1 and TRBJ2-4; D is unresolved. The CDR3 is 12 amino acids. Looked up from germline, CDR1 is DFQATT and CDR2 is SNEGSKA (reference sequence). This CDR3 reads CSAREAQNIQYF. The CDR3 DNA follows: TGCAGTGCTAGAGAAGCCCAAAACATTCAGTACTTC.

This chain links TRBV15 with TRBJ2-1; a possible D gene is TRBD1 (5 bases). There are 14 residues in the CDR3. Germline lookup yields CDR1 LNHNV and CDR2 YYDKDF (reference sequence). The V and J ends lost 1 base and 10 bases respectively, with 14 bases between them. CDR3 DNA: TGTGCCACCAGCAGAGGGGAACCAGGGCGGGAGCAGTTCTTC. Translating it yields CATSRGEPGREQFF.

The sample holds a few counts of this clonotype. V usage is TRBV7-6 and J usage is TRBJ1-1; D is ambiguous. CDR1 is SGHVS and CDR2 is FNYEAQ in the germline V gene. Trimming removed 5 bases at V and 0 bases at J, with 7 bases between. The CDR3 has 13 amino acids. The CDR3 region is CASSAELNTEAFF. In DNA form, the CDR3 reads TGTGCCAGCAGCGCAGAGTTGAACACTGAAGCTTTCTTT.

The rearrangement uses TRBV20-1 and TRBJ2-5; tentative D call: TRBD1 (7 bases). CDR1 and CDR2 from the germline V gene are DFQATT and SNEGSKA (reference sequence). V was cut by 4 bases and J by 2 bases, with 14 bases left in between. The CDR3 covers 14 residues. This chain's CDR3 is CSAIRAGQQETQYF. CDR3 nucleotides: TGCAGTGCTATCAGGGCGGGACAGCAAGAGACCCAGTACTTC.

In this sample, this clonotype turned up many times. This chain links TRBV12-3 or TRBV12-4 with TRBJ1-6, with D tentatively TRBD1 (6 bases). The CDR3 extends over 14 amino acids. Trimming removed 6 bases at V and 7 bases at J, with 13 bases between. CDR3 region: CASSNDRPNSPLHF. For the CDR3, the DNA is TGTGCCAGCAGCAATGACAGGCCCAATTCACCCCTCCACTTT.

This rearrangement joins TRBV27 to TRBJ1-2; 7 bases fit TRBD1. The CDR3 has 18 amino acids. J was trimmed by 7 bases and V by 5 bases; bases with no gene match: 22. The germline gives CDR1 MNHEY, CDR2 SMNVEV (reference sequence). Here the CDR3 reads CASSTYRGPTREAGGYTF. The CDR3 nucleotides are TGTGCCAGCAGTACCTACAGGGGTCCAACGCGAGAAGCGGGTGGCTACACCTTC.

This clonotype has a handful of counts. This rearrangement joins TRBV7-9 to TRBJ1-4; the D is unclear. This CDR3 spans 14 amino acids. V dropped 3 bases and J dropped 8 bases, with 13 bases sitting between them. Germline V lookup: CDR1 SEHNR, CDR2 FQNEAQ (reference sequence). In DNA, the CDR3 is TGTGCCAGCAGCTTCCCGGGATTAAGGGAAAAACTGTTTTTT. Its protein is CASSFPGLREKLFF.

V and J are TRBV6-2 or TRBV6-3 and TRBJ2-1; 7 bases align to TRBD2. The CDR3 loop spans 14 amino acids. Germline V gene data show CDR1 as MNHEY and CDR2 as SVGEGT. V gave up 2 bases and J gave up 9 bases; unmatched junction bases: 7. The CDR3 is CASSYTTPGGEQFF. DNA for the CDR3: TGTGCCAGCAGTTACACTACACCGGGGGGTGAGCAGTTCTTC.

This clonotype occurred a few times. The CDR3 DNA reads as TGTGCCAGCAGATCCCTAGCGGGGGGGGATCAAGATACGCAGTATTTT. Protein sequence: CASRSLAGGDQDTQYF. The chain couples TRBV6-4 to TRBJ2-3; the match to TRBD2 covers 12 bases. V shed 6 bases, J shed 5 bases, and the junction held 9 bases outside the gene matches. There are 16 residues in the CDR3. Germline values: CDR1 MRHNA, CDR2 SNTAGT.

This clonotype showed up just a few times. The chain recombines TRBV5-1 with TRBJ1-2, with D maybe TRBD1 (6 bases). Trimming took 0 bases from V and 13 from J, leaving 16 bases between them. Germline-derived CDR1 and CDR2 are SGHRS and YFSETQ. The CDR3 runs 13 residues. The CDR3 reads CASSLETGRLATF. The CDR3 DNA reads TGCGCCAGCAGCTTGGAGACAGGCCGCCTCGCCACCTTC.

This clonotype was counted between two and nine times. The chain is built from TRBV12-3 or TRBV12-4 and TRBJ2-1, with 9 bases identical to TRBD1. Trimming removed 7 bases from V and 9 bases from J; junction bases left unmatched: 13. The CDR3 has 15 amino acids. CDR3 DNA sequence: TGTGCCAGCACCCAGAGGAACAGGGGGCATAGTGAGCAGTTCTTC. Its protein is CASTQRNRGHSEQFF.

Written as DNA, the CDR3 is TGCAGTGCTAGAGACAGCTACTTCTATGGCTACACCTTC. Its translation: CSARDSYFYGYTF. The chain carries TRBV20-1 and TRBJ1-2; D is uncertain. Trimming pared 0 bases from V and 4 bases from J, leaving 9 bases between. CDR1 and CDR2 from the germline V gene are DFQATT and SNEGSKA (reference sequence). The CDR3 spans 13 residues.

The CDR3 sequence: CASGLITSTGELFF. CDR3 bases: TGTGCCAGCGGCCTGATCACCTCCACCGGGGAGCTGTTTTTT. V usage is TRBV6-1 and J usage is TRBJ2-2; D gene unclear. Germline-derived CDR1 and CDR2 are MNHNS and SASEGT. Trimming left V 8 bases short and J 4 bases short, with 14 bases between. The CDR3 is 14 amino acids.

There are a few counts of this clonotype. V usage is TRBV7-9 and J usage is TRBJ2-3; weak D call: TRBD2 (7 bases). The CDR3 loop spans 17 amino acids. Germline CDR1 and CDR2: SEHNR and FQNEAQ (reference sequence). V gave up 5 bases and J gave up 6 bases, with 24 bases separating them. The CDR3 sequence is CASSPSFGRGTPDTQYF. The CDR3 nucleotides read TGTGCCAGCAGCCCTTCCTTCGGGCGGGGGACACCCGATACGCAGTATTTT.